This T cell receptor (beta chain) was obtained from a study of control samples from healthy donors and cancer patients. Data came from immunoSEQ multiplex PCR; TCRdb stores just in-frame clones and leaves some out. Among roughly 170,000 clones, about 91% were seen once, and the ten largest hold nearly 5%. The CDR3 extends over 13 amino acids. From germline, CDR1 is MNHEY and CDR2 SVGAGI. Between the trimmed V and J ends, which lost 0 bases and 10 bases, there was a span of 7 bases. This chain links TRBV6-5 with TRBJ1-6, with D perhaps TRBD1 (5 bases). The sequence was obtained from a woman aged 25 to 45 in good health. Sequencing used blood. CDR3 amino acids: CASSYSKGSPLHF. In DNA, the CDR3 is TGTGCCAGCAGTTACTCGAAGGGGTCACCCCTCCACTTT.